The text below deals with one TCR beta chain. Its antigen is not identified. The germline V gene encodes CDR1 WSHSY and CDR2 SAAADI. The CDR3 spans 19 residues. With 2 bases removed from V and 2 bases from J, the gap between germline ends came to 22 bases. The donors were part of the validation cohort, which consisted of about 120 subjects and was separate from the first cohort of roughly 620 subjects. This record comes from a study of cytomegalovirus exposure and HLA in healthy donors. Findings of the study overall: Specificity of a few CMV-associated chains for CMV antigens was verified in vitro. Published work reported that the classifier diagnosed cytomegalovirus status with high specificity and sensitivity.

TCRdb keeps only in-frame clones here, not all; method: immunoSEQ multiplex PCR. Of 160,000 or so clones in the sample, more than 75% are singletons; the top ten hold 2.5% to 3.5%. Sequencing used PBMCs. The receptor's source is a young man in good health and CMV-seronegative. This sequence joins TRBV10-2 and TRBJ2-1, with D tentatively TRBD2 (7 bases). The CDR3: CASSEPLAVGGPTYNEQFF. For the CDR3, the DNA is TGCGCCAGCAGTGAGCCTCTAGCGGTGGGGGGGCCAACCTACAATGAGCAGTTCTTC.